This T cell receptor (beta chain) was identified in a study of human T cells and chemical hapten exposure. Specified time point: patch test 3, about 24 weeks after DPC sensitization. Treatment noted: therapeutic diphenylcyclopropenone sensitization with weekly scalp DPC. Samples of blood were obtained prior to the application of each patch test. Whole-study results and caveats: Expanded TCRs were compared with controls, and the expanded TCRs formed significantly more large CDR3 similarity clusters. Sensitizing with DPC caused no change in TCRs above 1 in 1000 frequency.

TCRdb used MiXCR to reprocess the RACE reads, holding one entry per CDR3 protein. The repertoire has 150,000 to 200,000 distinct CDR3 sequences, about 22% of them found once; the top ten carry 2% to 3%. With respect to this clonotype: Antigen: not known. An end of the junction does not agree with germline; a read error may underlie this.

This CDR3 comprises 14 residues. Germline lookup yields CDR1 SGHAT and CDR2 FQNNGV. The sequence was collected from a woman in her 40s with alopecia areata. Some clones in this sample may be carry-over from other donors' samples. Sequenced here: whole blood, sampled in connection with sensitization to the hapten diphenylcyclopropenone (DPC). The chain joins TRBV11-2 to TRBJ2-7; 8 positions match TRBD1. CDR3 sequence reads: CVSSSGTGLYEQYF. The CDR3 DNA follows: TGTGTCAGCAGCTCCGGGACAGGACTTTACGAGCAGTACTTC.